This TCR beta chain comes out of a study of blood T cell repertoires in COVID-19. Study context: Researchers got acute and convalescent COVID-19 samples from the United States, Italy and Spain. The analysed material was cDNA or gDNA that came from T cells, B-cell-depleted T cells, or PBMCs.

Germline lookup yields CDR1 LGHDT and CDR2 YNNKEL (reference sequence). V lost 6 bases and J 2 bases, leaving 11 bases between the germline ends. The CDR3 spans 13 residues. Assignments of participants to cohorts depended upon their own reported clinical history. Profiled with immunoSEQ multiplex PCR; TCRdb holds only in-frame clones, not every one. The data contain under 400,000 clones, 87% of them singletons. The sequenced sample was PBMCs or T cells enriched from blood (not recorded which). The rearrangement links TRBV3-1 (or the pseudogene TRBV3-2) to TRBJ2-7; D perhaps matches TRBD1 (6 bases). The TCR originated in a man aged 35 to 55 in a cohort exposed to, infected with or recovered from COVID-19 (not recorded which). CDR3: CASSYREAYEQYF. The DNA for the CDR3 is TGTGCCAGCAGTTACAGGGAAGCCTACGAGCAGTACTTC.